This passage covers 19 T cell receptor beta chains from one sample sequenced in a study of cytomegalovirus exposure and HLA in healthy donors. PCR amplification relied on 60 Vbeta primers (plus 13 Jbeta primers). Only in-frame clones appear in the TCRdb table, and some are missing; sequencing was by immunoSEQ multiplex PCR. Among about 160,000 clones, 75% to 85% were seen once, and the ten largest hold 1.9%. Material for sequencing was PBMCs. The receptors shown here come from a woman in her late teens or twenties in good health and CMV-seronegative.

Only a few counts were recorded for this clone. The V and J genes are TRBV11-2 and TRBJ1-1, with a weak D call TRBD1 (6 bases). The CDR3 consists of 12 residues. Germline V gene sequence: CDR1 SGHAT, CDR2 FQNNGV. Between the trimmed V and J ends, which lost 6 bases and 1 base, there was a span of 6 bases. CDR3 sequence reads: CASRGQNTEAFF. CDR3 DNA: TGTGCCAGCAGGGGACAGAACACTGAAGCTTTCTTT.

J is TRBJ1-4 and V is TRBV6-1; TRBD1 matches at 8 bases. Trimming took 3 bases from V and 5 from J; bases not matched to a gene: 5. In germline, CDR1 is MNHNS, CDR2 SASEGT. This CDR3 is 15 amino acids long. The CDR3 reads CASSDTDRANEKLFF. CDR3 in DNA: TGTGCCAGCAGTGATACGGACAGGGCAAATGAAAAACTGTTTTTT.

This sequence joins TRBV28 and TRBJ1-4; 7 nucleotides agree with TRBD1. This CDR3 contains 16 residues. Trimming at V came to 6 bases and at J to 7 bases, leaving 14 bases not matched to a gene. CDR1 and CDR2 from the germline V gene are MDHEN and SYDVKM. DNA of the CDR3: TGTGCCAGCAGCCGAAGGAGACAGGGTCGGACTGAAAAACTGTTTTTT. Translating it yields CASSRRRQGRTEKLFF.

V and J are TRBV5-1 and TRBJ1-1; unclear D gene. Germline assignment: CDR1 SGHRS and CDR2 YFSETQ. The CDR3 contains 15 residues. Between the trimmed V and J ends, which lost 1 base and 0 bases, there was a span of 10 bases. In nucleotides, the CDR3 is TGCGCCAGCAGCTTGTCCCGGGGAGTGAACACTGAAGCTTTCTTT. Its translation: CASSLSRGVNTEAFF.

The V call is TRBV6-1, the J call TRBJ2-7; TRBD1 agrees at 8 bases. There are 15 residues in the CDR3. V gave up 7 bases and J gave up 2 bases; unmatched junction bases: 10. Germline lookup yields CDR1 MNHNS and CDR2 SASEGT. The CDR3 sequence is CASKSVGTGPYEQYF. In DNA form, the CDR3 reads TGTGCCAGCAAGTCGGTCGGGACAGGCCCCTACGAGCAGTACTTC.

The chain joins TRBV30 to TRBJ1-5, with D unresolved. The CDR3 is made up of 13 amino acids. Germline loops: CDR1 GTSNPN, CDR2 SVGIG (reference sequence). V lost 0 bases, J lost 3 bases, and 6 bases lay in between. The CDR3 nucleotides are TGTGCCTGGAGTGTTACAGACAATCAGCCCCAGCATTTT. Protein: CAWSVTDNQPQHF.

This chain uses TRBV7-9 with TRBJ1-4; D is unresolved. Trimming removed 2 bases from V and 3 bases from J, with 7 bases in between. The CDR3 contains 14 residues. In germline, CDR1 is SEHNR, CDR2 FQNEAQ (reference sequence). The CDR3 reads CASSLSGANEKLFF. The CDR3 DNA is TGTGCCAGCAGCTTATCCGGGGCTAATGAAAAACTGTTTTTT.

The chain couples TRBV11-2 to TRBJ1-1; 8 bases are shared with TRBD1. Per germline, CDR1 SGHAT and CDR2 FQNNGV. After removal of 5 bases from V and 0 bases from J, the junction contained 8 bases not matched to a gene. This CDR3 has 16 amino acids. CDR3 DNA: TGTGCCAGCAGCCGTCCCGGGACAGGTTTGAACACTGAAGCTTTCTTT. Its translation: CASSRPGTGLNTEAFF.

The rearrangement links TRBV5-1 to TRBJ1-2; D not resolved. CDR1 is SGHRS, CDR2 YFSETQ, per germline. The CDR3 is 15 residues long. V was pared by 2 bases and J by 1 base, with 12 bases between. The CDR3 region has the DNA TGCGCCAGCAGCTTAGGAGTTAGTAATAACTATGGCTACACCTTC. Residues: CASSLGVSNNYGYTF.

This clone has more than one count but fewer than ten. The gene calls are TRBV4-1 and TRBJ2-7, with 10 bases matching TRBD1. CDR1 and CDR2 from the germline V gene are MGHRA and YSYEKL. V was pared by 2 bases and J by 5 bases, with 6 bases of the junction left unmatched. This CDR3 comprises 15 residues. The CDR3 loop reads CASSQSRGTGDEQYF. In DNA, the CDR3 is TGCGCCAGCAGCCAATCAAGGGGGACAGGGGACGAGCAGTACTTC.

This clone was found once. The chain has TRBV28 and TRBJ2-1; tentative D call: TRBD2 (6 bases). The CDR3 is 17 residues long. The germline V gene has CDR1 MDHEN and CDR2 SYDVKM. V was clipped by 3 bases and J by 4 bases, with 19 bases between them. The CDR3 DNA sequence: TGTGCCAGCAGTTTTGTTTCGGCGGGAAGCCGATACAATGAGCAGTTCTTC. It codes for CASSFVSAGSRYNEQFF.

The V gene is TRBV13, the J gene TRBJ1-3; D is possibly TRBD1 (5 bases). The germline gives CDR1 PRHDT, CDR2 FYEKMQ (reference sequence). The CDR3 spans 15 residues. Trimming stripped 7 bases from V and 1 base from J, with 14 bases between. The CDR3 coding sequence is TGTGCCAGCATCGACGGGGGTGGTTCTGGAAACACCATATATTTT. Encoded protein: CASIDGGGSGNTIYF.

The chain carries TRBV28 and TRBJ1-4; 9 bases match TRBD1. This CDR3 contains 13 residues. J was trimmed by 8 bases and V by 6 bases; bases with no gene match: 4. CDR1 is MDHEN, CDR2 SYDVKM, per germline. The CDR3 loop reads CASRTGGAEKLFF. The CDR3 DNA is TGTGCCAGCAGAACAGGGGGCGCCGAAAAACTGTTTTTT.

This chain uses TRBV19 with TRBJ1-2, with 8 bases fitting TRBD1. The CDR3 extends over 17 amino acids. Germline V CDR1 and CDR2: LNHDA, SQIVND (reference sequence). The J segment lost 3 bases and the V segment lost 3 bases, leaving 12 bases of the junction unmatched. The CDR3 is CASSMGRGRRHHYGYTF. CDR3 bases: TGTGCCAGTAGTATGGGCAGGGGGCGCCGGCATCACTATGGCTACACCTTC.

This chain joins TRBV19 and TRBJ2-1, with 8 bases matching TRBD2. Trimming cost V 7 bases and J 9 bases; bases outside gene matches: 14. This CDR3 has 15 residues. The germline V gene encodes CDR1 LNHDA and CDR2 SQIVND (reference sequence). The CDR3, as DNA: TGTGCCAGTATTTTGAGCGGGAGAGGTACAAGTGAGCAGTTCTTC. It encodes CASILSGRGTSEQFF.

The rearrangement joins TRBV9 to TRBJ1-2; 9 nucleotides align to TRBD1. V trimming: 2 bases; J trimming: 3 bases; junction bases outside the gene matches: 2. The CDR3 loop spans 14 amino acids. Germline CDR1 and CDR2: SGDLS and YYNGEE. The CDR3 protein is CASSVRDRDYGYTF. DNA for the CDR3: TGTGCCAGCAGCGTCCGGGACAGGGACTATGGCTACACCTTC.

The chain uses TRBV18 and TRBJ2-2; maybe TRBD1 (5 bases). The ends were cut back, 5 bases at V and 6 bases at J, with 16 bases in the middle. The V gene's germline CDR1 is KGHSH and CDR2 LQKENI. The CDR3 spans 15 residues. DNA for the CDR3: TGTGCCAGCTCAGCAGGGCGTCTCGTAGCCGGGGAGCTGTTTTTT. Encoded protein: CASSAGRLVAGELFF.

The chain employs TRBV4-1 and TRBJ1-4, with 11 bases matching TRBD1. Trimming at V came to 1 base and at J to 8 bases, leaving 6 bases not matched to a gene. The CDR3 length is 16 residues. The germline gives CDR1 MGHRA, CDR2 YSYEKL. CDR3 sequence reads: CASSQVPRDRGEKLFF. The CDR3 region has the DNA TGCGCCAGCAGCCAAGTTCCCCGGGACAGGGGGGAAAAACTGTTTTTT.

The chain has TRBV5-1 and TRBJ1-5; possibly TRBD1 for D (6 bases). The germline V and J ends were trimmed by 1 base and 0 bases, with 11 bases remaining between them. Germline CDR1 SGHRS, CDR2 YFSETQ. This CDR3 is 16 amino acids long. The CDR3 DNA reads as TGCGCCAGCAGCTTGACAGGGACCTATAGCAATCAGCCCCAGCATTTT. This codes for CASSLTGTYSNQPQHF.